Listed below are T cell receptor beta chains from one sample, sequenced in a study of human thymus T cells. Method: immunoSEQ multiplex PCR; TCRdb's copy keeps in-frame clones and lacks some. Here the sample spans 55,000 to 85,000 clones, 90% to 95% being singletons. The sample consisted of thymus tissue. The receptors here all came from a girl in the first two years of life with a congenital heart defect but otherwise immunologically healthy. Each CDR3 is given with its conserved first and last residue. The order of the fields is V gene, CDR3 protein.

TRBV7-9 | CASGAIYYGYTF
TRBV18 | CASSLRGLVLGTWGEQFF
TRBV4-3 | CASSRGQGLAKETQYF
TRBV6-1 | CASSEGDKTVAKNIQYF
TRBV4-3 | CASSQAGDTQYF
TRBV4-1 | CASSQETGPKPGNTIYF
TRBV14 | CASSQDKRDYLNYGYTF
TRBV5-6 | CASSLARLLDYYEAFF
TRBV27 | CASTLHRGRPGSGELFF
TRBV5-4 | CASSLSRGTNIQYF